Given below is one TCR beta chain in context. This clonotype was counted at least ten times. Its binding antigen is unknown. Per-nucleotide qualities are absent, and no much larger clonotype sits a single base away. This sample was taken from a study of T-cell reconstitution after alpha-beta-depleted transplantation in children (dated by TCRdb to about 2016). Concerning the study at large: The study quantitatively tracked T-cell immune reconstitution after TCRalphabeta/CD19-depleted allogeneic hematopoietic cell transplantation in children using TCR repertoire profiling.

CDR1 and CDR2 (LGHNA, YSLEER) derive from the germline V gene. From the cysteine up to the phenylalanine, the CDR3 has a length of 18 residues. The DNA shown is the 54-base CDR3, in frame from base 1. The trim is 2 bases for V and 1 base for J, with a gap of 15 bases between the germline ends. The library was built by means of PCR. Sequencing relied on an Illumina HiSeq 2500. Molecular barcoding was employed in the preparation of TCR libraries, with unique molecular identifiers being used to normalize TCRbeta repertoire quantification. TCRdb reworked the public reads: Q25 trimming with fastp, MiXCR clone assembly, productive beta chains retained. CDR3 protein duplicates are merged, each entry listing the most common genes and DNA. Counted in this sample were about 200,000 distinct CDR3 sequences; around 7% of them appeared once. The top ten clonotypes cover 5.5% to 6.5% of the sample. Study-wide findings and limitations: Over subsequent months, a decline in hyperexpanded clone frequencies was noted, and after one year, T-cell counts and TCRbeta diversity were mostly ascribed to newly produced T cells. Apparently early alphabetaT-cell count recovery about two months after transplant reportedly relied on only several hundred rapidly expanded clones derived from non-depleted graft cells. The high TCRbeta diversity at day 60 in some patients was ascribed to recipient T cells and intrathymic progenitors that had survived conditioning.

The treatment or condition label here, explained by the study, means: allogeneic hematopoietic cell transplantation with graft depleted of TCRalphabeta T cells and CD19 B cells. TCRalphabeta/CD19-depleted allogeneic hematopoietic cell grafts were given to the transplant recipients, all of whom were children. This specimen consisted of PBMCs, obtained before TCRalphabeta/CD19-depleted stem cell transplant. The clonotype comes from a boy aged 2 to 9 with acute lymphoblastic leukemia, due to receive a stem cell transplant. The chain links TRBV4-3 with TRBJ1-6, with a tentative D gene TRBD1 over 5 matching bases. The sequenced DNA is TGCGCCAGCAGCCAATTCAGGGTTATGTTATCCTATAATTCACCCCTCCACTTT. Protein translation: CASSQFRVMLSYNSPLHF.